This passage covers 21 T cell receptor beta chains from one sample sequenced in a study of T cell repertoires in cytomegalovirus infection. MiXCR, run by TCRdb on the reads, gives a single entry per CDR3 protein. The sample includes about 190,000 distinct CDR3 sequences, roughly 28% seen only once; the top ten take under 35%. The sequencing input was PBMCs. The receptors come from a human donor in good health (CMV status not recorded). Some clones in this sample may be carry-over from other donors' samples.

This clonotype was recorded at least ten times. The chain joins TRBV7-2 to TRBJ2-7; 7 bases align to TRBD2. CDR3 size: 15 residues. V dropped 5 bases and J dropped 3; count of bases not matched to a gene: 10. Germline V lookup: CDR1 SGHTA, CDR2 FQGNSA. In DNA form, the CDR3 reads TGTGCCAGCAGCCCCGCTGGGGGGGGGAACTACGAGCAGTACTTC. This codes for CASSPAGGGNYEQYF. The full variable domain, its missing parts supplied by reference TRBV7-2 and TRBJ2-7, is GAGVSQSPSNKVTEKGKDVELRCDPISGHTALYWYRQSLGQGLEFLIYFQGNSAPDKSGLPSDRFSAERTGGSVSTLTIQRTQQEDSAVYLCASSPAGGGNYEQYFGPGTRLTVT.

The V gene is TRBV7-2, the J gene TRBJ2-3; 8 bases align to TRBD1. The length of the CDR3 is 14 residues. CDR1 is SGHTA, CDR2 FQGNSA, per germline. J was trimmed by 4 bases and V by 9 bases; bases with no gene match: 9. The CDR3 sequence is CARSPGQGPDTQYF. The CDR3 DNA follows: TGTGCCAGAAGCCCCGGACAGGGTCCAGATACGCAGTATTTT.

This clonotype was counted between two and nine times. CDR3 in DNA: TGTGCCAGCAGCTTTAGGACAGAGGGGTACGACAATGAGCAGTTCTTC. It is translated as CASSFRTEGYDNEQFF. V is TRBV11-2 and J is TRBJ2-1, with a possible D match to TRBD1 (6 bases). Deletions cut 3 bases from V and 5 bases from J, with 17 bases between. The CDR3 length is 16 residues. The V gene's germline CDR1 is SGHAT and CDR2 FQNNGV. Based on the CDR3 plus reference TRBV11-2 and TRBJ2-1, the full variable domain is EAGVAQSPRYKIIEKRQSVAFWCNPISGHATLYWYQQILGQGPKLLIQFQNNGVVDDSQLPKDRFSAERLKGVDSTLKIQPAKLEDSAVYLCASSFRTEGYDNEQFFGPGTRLTVL.

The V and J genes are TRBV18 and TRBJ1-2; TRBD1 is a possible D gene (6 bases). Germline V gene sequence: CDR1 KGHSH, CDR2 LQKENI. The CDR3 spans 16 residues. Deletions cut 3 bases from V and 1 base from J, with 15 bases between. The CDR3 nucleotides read TGTGCCAGCTCACCCCTAGGGGGGGGGAGTAACTATGGCTACACCTTC. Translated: CASSPLGGGSNYGYTF.

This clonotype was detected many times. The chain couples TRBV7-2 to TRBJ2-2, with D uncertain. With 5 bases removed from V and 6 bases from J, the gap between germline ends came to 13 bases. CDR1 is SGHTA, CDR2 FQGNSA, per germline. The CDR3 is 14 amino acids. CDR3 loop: CASSNGPRAGELFF. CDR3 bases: TGTGCCAGCAGCAACGGACCCCGGGCCGGGGAGCTGTTTTTT.

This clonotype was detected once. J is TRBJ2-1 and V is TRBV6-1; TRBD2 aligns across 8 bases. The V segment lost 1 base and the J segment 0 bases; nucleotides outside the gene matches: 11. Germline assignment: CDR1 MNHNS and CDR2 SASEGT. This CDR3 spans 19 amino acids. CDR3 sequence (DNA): TGTGCCAGCAGTGAAGAGGTAGCGGGGACTGTCTACTCCTACAATGAGCAGTTCTTC. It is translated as CASSEEVAGTVYSYNEQFF.

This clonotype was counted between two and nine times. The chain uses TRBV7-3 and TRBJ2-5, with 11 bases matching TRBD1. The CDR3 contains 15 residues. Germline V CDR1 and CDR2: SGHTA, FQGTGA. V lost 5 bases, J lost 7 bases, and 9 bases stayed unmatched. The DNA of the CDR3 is TGTGCCAGCAGCCCATCCGGGACAGGGGGAGGGACCCAGTACTTC. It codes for CASSPSGTGGGTQYF.

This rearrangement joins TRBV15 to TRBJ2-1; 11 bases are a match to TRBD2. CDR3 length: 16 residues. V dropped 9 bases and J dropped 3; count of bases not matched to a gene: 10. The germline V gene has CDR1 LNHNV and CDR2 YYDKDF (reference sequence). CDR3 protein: CATRPPTSGGYNEQFF. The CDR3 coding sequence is TGTGCCACTCGTCCCCCCACTAGCGGGGGCTACAATGAGCAGTTCTTC.

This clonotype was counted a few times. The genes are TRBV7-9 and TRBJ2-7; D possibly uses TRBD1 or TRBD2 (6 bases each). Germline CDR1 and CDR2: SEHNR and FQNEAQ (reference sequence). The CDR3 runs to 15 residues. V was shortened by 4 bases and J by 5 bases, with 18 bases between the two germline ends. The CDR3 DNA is TGTGCCAGCAGCTCACCGGGGGCCAGGGAGGACGAGCAGTACTTC. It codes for CASSSPGAREDEQYF.

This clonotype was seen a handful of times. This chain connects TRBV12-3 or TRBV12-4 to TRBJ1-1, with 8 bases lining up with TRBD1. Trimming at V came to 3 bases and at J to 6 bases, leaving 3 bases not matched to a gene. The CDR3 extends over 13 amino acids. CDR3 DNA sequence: TGTGCCAGCAGTTTCACAGGGGGGGCTGAAGCTTTCTTT. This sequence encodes CASSFTGGAEAFF.

The CDR3 DNA reads as TGTGCCAGCAGGACTACAGGGGCGGAGACCCAGTACTTC. Encoded protein: CASRTTGAETQYF. The V gene is TRBV2, the J gene TRBJ2-5; 7 nucleotides align to TRBD1. The CDR3 is 13 residues long. Germline trimming cut 6 bases from V and 5 bases from J; bases unmatched to any gene: 6. Germline V gene lookup returns CDR1 SNHLY and CDR2 FYNNEI.

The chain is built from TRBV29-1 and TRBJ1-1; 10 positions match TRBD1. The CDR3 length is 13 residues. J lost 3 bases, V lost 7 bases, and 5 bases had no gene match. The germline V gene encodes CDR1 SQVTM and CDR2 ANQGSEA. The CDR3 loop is CSAGQGVDTEAFF. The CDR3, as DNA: TGCAGCGCTGGACAGGGGGTGGACACTGAAGCTTTCTTT.

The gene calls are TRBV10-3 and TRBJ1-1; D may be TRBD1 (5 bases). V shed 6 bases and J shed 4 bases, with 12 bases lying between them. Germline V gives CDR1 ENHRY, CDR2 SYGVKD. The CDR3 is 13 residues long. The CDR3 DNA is TGTGCCATCAGGGGAAATGGGGGCACTGAAGCTTTCTTT. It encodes CAIRGNGGTEAFF.

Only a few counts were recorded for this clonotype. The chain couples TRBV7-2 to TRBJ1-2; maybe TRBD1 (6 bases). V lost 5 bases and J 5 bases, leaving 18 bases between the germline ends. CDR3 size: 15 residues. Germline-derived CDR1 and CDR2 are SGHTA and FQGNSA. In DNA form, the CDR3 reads TGTGCCAGCAGCCCACAGGGAGCGGAGGGATATGGCTACACCTTC. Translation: CASSPQGAEGYGYTF.

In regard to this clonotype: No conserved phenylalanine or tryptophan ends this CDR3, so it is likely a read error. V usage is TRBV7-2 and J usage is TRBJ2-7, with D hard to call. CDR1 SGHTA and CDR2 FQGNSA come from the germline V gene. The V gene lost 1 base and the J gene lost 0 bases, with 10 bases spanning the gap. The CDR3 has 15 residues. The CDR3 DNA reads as TGTGCCAGCAGCTTAGATCCAGGTTCCTCCTACGAGCAGTACTCC. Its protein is CASSLDPGSSYEQYS.

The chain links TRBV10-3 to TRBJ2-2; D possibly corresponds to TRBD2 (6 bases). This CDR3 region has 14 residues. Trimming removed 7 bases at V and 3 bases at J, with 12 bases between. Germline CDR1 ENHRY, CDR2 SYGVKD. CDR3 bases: TGTGCCATCACCTCCGGGACTTACACCGGGGAGCTGTTTTTT. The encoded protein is CAITSGTYTGELFF.

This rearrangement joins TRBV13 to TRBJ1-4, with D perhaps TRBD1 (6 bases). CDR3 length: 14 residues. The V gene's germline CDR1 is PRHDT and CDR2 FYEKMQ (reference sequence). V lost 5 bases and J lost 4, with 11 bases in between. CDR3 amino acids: CASSRDRLNEKLFF. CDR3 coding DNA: TGTGCCAGCAGCCGCGACAGGCTTAATGAAAAACTGTTTTTT.

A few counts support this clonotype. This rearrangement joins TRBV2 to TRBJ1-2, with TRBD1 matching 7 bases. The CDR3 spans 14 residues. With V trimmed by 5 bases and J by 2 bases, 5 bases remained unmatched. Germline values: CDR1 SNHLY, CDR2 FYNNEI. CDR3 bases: TGTGCCAGCAGTTCGCCGGACAGGAACTATGGCTACACCTTC. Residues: CASSSPDRNYGYTF.

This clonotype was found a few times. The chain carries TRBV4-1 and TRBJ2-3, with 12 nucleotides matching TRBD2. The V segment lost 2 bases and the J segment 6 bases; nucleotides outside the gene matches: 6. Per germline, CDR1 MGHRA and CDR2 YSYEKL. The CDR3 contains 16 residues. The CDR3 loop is CASSQPSGGARDTQYF. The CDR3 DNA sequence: TGCGCCAGCAGCCAACCTAGCGGGGGGGCCCGGGATACGCAGTATTTT.

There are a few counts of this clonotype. CDR3 bases: TGTGCCAGCAGTTCCCAGGGGACCGAGCAGTACTTC. Its translation: CASSSQGTEQYF. This chain links TRBV7-8 with TRBJ2-7; a possible D gene is TRBD1 (6 bases). CDR3 length: 12 amino acids. Trimming left V 6 bases short and J 6 bases short, with 12 bases between. From germline, CDR1 is SGHVS and CDR2 FQNEAQ.

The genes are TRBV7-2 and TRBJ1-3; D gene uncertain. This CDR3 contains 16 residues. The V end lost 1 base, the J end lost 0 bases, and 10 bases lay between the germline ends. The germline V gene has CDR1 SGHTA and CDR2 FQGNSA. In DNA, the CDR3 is TGTGCCAGCAGCTTAGTGCCGGCATCCTCTGGAAACACCATATATTTT. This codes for CASSLVPASSGNTIYF.